This T cell receptor beta chain appears in the sequencing data of a study of T cell repertoires in cytomegalovirus infection (dated by TCRdb to between 2017 and 2020). Background for the entire study: Peptide stimulations targeted recently identified HLA-C-restricted CMV epitopes, whose presentation resists viral immunomodulation, together with well-studied HLA-B-restricted epitopes. Donor HLA type was relevant to the analysis, because carriage of CMV infection together with the matching HLA type was indicated by public TCR beta signatures. The research as a whole found: Carriers of CMV infection plus the relevant HLA type were discriminated by the cumulative frequency of public TCR beta family members in the study cohort and in an independent roughly 400-donor cohort. In the ex vivo response, HLA-C-restricted CMV-specific TCR beta clonotypes were dominant, and in two of eight donors the single most frequent clonotype came from this HLA-C-restricted group.

Trimming removed 4 bases from V and 0 bases from J, leaving 11 bases between the germline ends. Via the germline V gene, CDR1 is SGHTA and CDR2 FQGTGA. The CDR3 sequence holds 15 residues, the cysteine and phenylalanine included. This entry keeps only the CDR3 DNA: 45 bases, framed from base 1. This clonotype appeared many times. This clone's antigen is unknown. Base qualities are not recorded, but no much larger clone differs from it by a single base. Per the publication, the treatment or condition label means: in vitro stimulation with specific CMV peptide epitopes to enrich CMV-specific T cells. Sequencing used an Illumina HiSeq 1500. TCRdb reran the public reads through fastp at Q25 and MiXCR, keeping productive beta chains. Each CDR3 protein gets just one entry, which takes the most common genes and DNA from the rows behind it. This sample lists 650,000 to 900,000 distinct CDR3 sequences; roughly 29% were detected once. Around 14% of the sample is held by the ten biggest clonotypes.

The sequence derives from a human donor in good health (CMV status not recorded). Some clones in this sample may be carry-over from other donors' samples. This chain is built from TRBV7-3 and TRBJ2-3; TRBD2 is a weak D gene call, 6 bases matching. The starting material was cultured CD8+ T cells from PBMCs, obtained from culture after CMV antigen stimulation. The DNA sequence is as follows: TGTGCCAGCAGCTATAGCGGTCCTAGCACAGATACGCAGTATTTT. It encodes CASSYSGPSTDTQYF.